This entry lists 32 T cell receptor beta chains sequenced from one sample in a study of neoadjuvant anti-PD-1 for oral cavity cancer (dated by TCRdb to about 2021). The time point label on this specimen signifies: before neoadjuvant nivolumab. Library generation was performed with the immunoSEQ multiplex PCR assay. The immuneACCESS repertoire file appears here via TCRdb, limited to in-frame rearrangements. These files lack a portion of the clones; in checked studies, under half of the deficit traces to unresolved V genes, and the cause of the others is not known. The sample includes about 14,000 clones, with 60% to 70% observed a single time. The biggest ten clones account for around 2.1% of the sample. Source: PBMCs, taken before nivolumab (anti-PD-1) treatment. The receptors here all came from a person between 40 and 79 years old with oral cavity squamous cell carcinoma.

This clone was seen a few times. The CDR3 spells CASSKARNYGYTF. As DNA, the CDR3 is TGTGCCAGCTCGAAAGCCAGGAACTATGGCTACACCTTC. The V call is TRBV27, the J call TRBJ1-2; D gene unclear. CDR3 length equals 13 residues. Trimming removed 8 bases at V and 2 bases at J, with 12 bases between. In germline, CDR1 is MNHEY, CDR2 SMNVEV (reference sequence).

The chain is built from TRBV19 and TRBJ2-7; a possible D gene is TRBD1 (5 bases). Trimming took off 3 bases at V and 3 bases at J, with 15 bases between the two ends. In germline, CDR1 is LNHDA, CDR2 SQIVND (reference sequence). The CDR3 runs 15 residues. CDR3 sequence: CASSISVDGHYEQYF. The CDR3, as DNA: TGTGCCAGTAGTATTTCCGTTGACGGACACTACGAGCAGTACTTC.

The rearrangement joins TRBV2 to TRBJ1-2; no clear D gene. Germline-derived CDR1 and CDR2 are SNHLY and FYNNEI. CDR3 length equals 16 residues. Between the trimmed V and J ends, which lost 4 bases and 4 bases, there was a span of 19 bases. Here the CDR3 reads CASSGPRTGASYGYTF. As DNA, the CDR3 is TGTGCCAGCAGTGGCCCGAGGACGGGAGCCAGCTATGGCTACACCTTC.

This chain links TRBV6-5 with TRBJ1-1; no clear D gene. Germline assignment: CDR1 MNHEY and CDR2 SVGAGI. The CDR3 extends over 14 amino acids. The V end lost 4 bases, the J end lost 2 bases, and 11 bases lay between the germline ends. The CDR3 sequence: CASSSYRSNTEAFF. In DNA form, the CDR3 reads TGTGCCAGCAGTTCGTACAGAAGCAACACTGAAGCTTTCTTT.

The chain is built from TRBV5-1 and TRBJ1-5, with unresolved D. This CDR3 spans 15 amino acids. The V end lost 0 bases, the J end lost 0 bases, and 7 bases lay between the germline ends. Per germline, CDR1 SGHRS and CDR2 YFSETQ. The CDR3 here is CASSLDNYSNQPQHF. The CDR3 nucleotides are TGCGCCAGCAGCTTGGACAACTATAGCAATCAGCCCCAGCATTTT.

V is TRBV5-8 and J is TRBJ1-5; D remains ambiguous. Germline CDR1 and CDR2: SGHTS and YDEGEE. V dropped 0 bases and J dropped 4 bases, with 8 bases sitting between them. The CDR3 contains 14 residues. Here the CDR3 DNA reads TGTGCCAGCAGCTTGGGCACACGGAATCAGCCCCAGCATTTT. Its protein is CASSLGTRNQPQHF.

As DNA, the CDR3 is TGTGCCAGCTCACCACGGGGCCGGGAACCCCTCCACTTT. It is translated as CASSPRGREPLHF. This rearrangement joins TRBV18 to TRBJ1-6; maybe TRBD1 (5 bases). CDR1 is KGHSH and CDR2 is LQKENI in the germline V gene. V lost 1 base to trimming and J lost 12 bases, with 10 bases between them. The CDR3 runs 13 residues. The full variable domain, completed using reference TRBV18 and TRBJ1-6, is NAGVMQNPRHLVRRRGQEARLRCSPMKGHSHVYWYRQLPEEGLKFMVYLQKENIIDESGMPKERFSAEFPKEGPSILRIQQVVRGDSAAYFCASSPRGREPLHFGNGTRLTVT.

The gene calls are TRBV10-3 and TRBJ2-7; D not certain. Germline V gene sequence: CDR1 ENHRY, CDR2 SYGVKD. The germline V and J ends were trimmed by 2 bases and 4 bases, with 3 bases remaining between them. CDR3 size: 11 residues. The CDR3 sequence is CAISEMYEQYF. CDR3 DNA: TGTGCCATCAGTGAGATGTACGAGCAGTACTTC.

The rearrangement joins TRBV5-6 to TRBJ2-3, with TRBD2 matching 11 bases. V dropped 3 bases and J dropped 7; count of bases not matched to a gene: 4. CDR3 length: 14 amino acids. Germline-derived CDR1 and CDR2 are SGHDT and YYEEEE. The CDR3 protein is CASSSLAGGNTQYF. CDR3 sequence (DNA): TGTGCCAGCAGCTCCCTAGCGGGAGGAAATACGCAGTATTTT.

The V gene is TRBV27, the J gene TRBJ2-7; D unresolved. CDR3 length: 15 residues. Trimming cost V 1 base and J 2 bases, with 12 bases left between them. Germline CDR1 and CDR2: MNHEY and SMNVEV (reference sequence). The CDR3 spells CASSLFGRTTYEQYF. DNA for the CDR3: TGTGCCAGCAGTTTATTCGGCAGAACCACCTACGAGCAGTACTTC.

The gene calls are TRBV19 and TRBJ1-1; perhaps TRBD1 as D (5 bases). V lost 5 bases and J lost 8, with 9 bases in between. The CDR3 contains 11 residues. Germline V gene sequence: CDR1 LNHDA, CDR2 SQIVND (reference sequence). CDR3 residues: CASSARAEAFF. The CDR3 region has the DNA TGTGCCAGTAGTGCCAGGGCCGAAGCTTTCTTT.

This clone was counted only a few times. The chain links TRBV11-2 to TRBJ2-7, with a tentative D call TRBD1 (5 bases). Trimming pared 4 bases from V and 3 bases from J, leaving 10 bases between. The V gene's germline CDR1 is SGHAT and CDR2 FQNNGV. The CDR3 runs 13 residues. This CDR3 reads CASSWVQGYEQYF. In nucleotides, the CDR3 is TGTGCCAGCAGCTGGGTGCAGGGCTACGAGCAGTACTTC.

This clone was recorded a few times. The V and J genes are TRBV4-1 and TRBJ1-5; 7 nucleotides line up with TRBD1. The germline V gene encodes CDR1 MGHRA and CDR2 YSYEKL. The CDR3 extends over 14 amino acids. Unmatched junction bases numbered 2, after V lost 1 base and J lost 5 bases. As DNA, the CDR3 is TGCGCCAGCAGCCAAGGACAGGGTTATCAGCCCCAGCATTTT. It encodes CASSQGQGYQPQHF.

The chain carries TRBV6-6 and TRBJ1-1; D gene uncertain. Per germline, CDR1 MNHNY and CDR2 SVGAGI (reference sequence). Trimming removed 6 bases from V and 0 bases from J, with 2 bases in between. The CDR3 extends over 11 amino acids. In DNA, the CDR3 is TGTGCCAGCAGGCTGAACACTGAAGCTTTCTTT. This translates into CASRLNTEAFF.

The CDR3 spells CASSQDRGPERGNDYGYTF. In DNA form, the CDR3 reads TGCGCCAGCAGCCAAGATCGGGGACCGGAAAGGGGGAACGACTATGGCTACACCTTC. V is TRBV4-1 and J is TRBJ1-2; TRBD1 is a possible D gene (6 bases). Germline CDR1 MGHRA, CDR2 YSYEKL. Deletions cut 0 bases from V and 3 bases from J, with 23 bases between. The CDR3 has 19 amino acids.

The rearrangement links TRBV5-6 to TRBJ1-5; D uncertain. Germline CDR1 reads SGHDT; CDR2 reads YYEEEE. V gave up 0 bases and J gave up 2 bases, with 9 bases separating them. The CDR3 runs to 15 residues. The DNA of the CDR3 is TGTGCCAGCAGCTTGGGGGGTTACGGCAATCAGCCCCAGCATTTT. It codes for CASSLGGYGNQPQHF.

The V call is TRBV11-1, the J call TRBJ1-2; 8 bases map to TRBD1. The CDR3 is made up of 18 amino acids. Germline V gene data show CDR1 as SGHAT and CDR2 as FQDESV (reference sequence). The V gene end was trimmed by 5 bases and the J gene end by 3 bases; junction bases not matched to a gene: 17. The CDR3 DNA reads as TGTGCCAGCAGCCATCCGGGGCAGGGACAGGAGTATGACTATGGCTACACCTTC. Its protein is CASSHPGQGQEYDYGYTF.

The CDR3 DNA reads TGTGCCAGCAATAGGACCTATATGAACACTGAAGCTTTCTTT. It yields the protein CASNRTYMNTEAFF. The chain recombines TRBV6-4 with TRBJ1-1; D is undetermined. The germline V gene has CDR1 MRHNA and CDR2 SNTAGT. CDR3 size: 14 residues. The V gene lost 7 bases and the J gene lost 0 bases, with 12 bases spanning the gap.

The chain has TRBV6-5 and TRBJ2-5; possible D gene TRBD2, 6 bases. Germline lookup yields CDR1 MNHEY and CDR2 SVGAGI. V lost 2 bases and J lost 5, with 12 bases in between. The CDR3 has 14 residues. The CDR3 nucleotides read TGTGCCAGCAGTTACGAGGAGGGGCGGGAGACCCAGTACTTC. Its translation is CASSYEEGRETQYF.

V usage is TRBV6-1 and J usage is TRBJ2-7; 7 bases are a match to TRBD1. This CDR3 region has 15 residues. The germline gives CDR1 MNHNS, CDR2 SASEGT. V trimming: 1 base; J trimming: 4 bases; junction bases outside the gene matches: 7. The CDR3 reads CASSEDRGVGYEQYF. CDR3 nucleotide sequence: TGTGCCAGCAGTGAAGACAGGGGAGTCGGATACGAGCAGTACTTC.

This chain joins TRBV2 and TRBJ2-7; a weak D match, TRBD1 (5 bases). CDR1 and CDR2 (germline): SNHLY, FYNNEI. V dropped 3 bases and J dropped 2 bases, with 11 bases sitting between them. The CDR3 has 14 amino acids. CDR3 sequence reads: CASSEQGETYEQYF. The CDR3 DNA follows: TGTGCCAGCAGTGAGCAGGGCGAGACCTACGAGCAGTACTTC.

The rearrangement joins TRBV9 to TRBJ2-7; D tentatively fits TRBD1 or TRBD2 (5 bases each). The germline CDR1 and CDR2 sequences are SGDLS and YYNGEE. The length of the CDR3 is 15 residues. V was shortened by 4 bases and J by 0 bases, with 14 bases between the two germline ends. The chain's CDR3 is CASSSGTLSSYEQYF. The CDR3 DNA sequence: TGTGCCAGCAGCTCCGGGACCCTTAGCTCCTACGAGCAGTACTTC.

The chain couples TRBV15 to TRBJ2-2; a possible D gene is TRBD1 (6 bases). In germline, CDR1 is LNHNV, CDR2 YYDKDF (reference sequence). The CDR3 consists of 19 residues. Trimming removed 4 bases at V and 5 bases at J, with 26 bases between. The CDR3 loop reads CATSTKVYGGGPNTGELFF. In DNA, the CDR3 is TGTGCCACCAGCACGAAGGTTTATGGGGGCGGGCCCAATACCGGGGAGCTGTTTTTT. Filled out from reference TRBV15 and TRBJ2-2, the complete variable domain reads DAMVIQNPRYQVTQFGKPVTLSCSQTLNHNVMYWYQQKSSQAPKLLFHYYDKDFNNEADTPDNFQSRRPNTSFCFLDIRSPGLGDTAMYLCATSTKVYGGGPNTGELFFGEGSRLTVL.

The V call is TRBV7-8, the J call TRBJ1-6; a possible D gene is TRBD1 (6 bases). CDR3 size: 18 residues. The germline gives CDR1 SGHVS, CDR2 FQNEAQ. V shed 1 base and J shed 10 bases, with 23 bases lying between them. CDR3 sequence reads: CASSLVIRGQQGGSPLHF. CDR3 in DNA: TGTGCCAGCAGCTTAGTAATTCGCGGACAACAGGGAGGGTCACCCCTCCACTTT. Filled out from reference TRBV7-8 and TRBJ1-6, the complete variable domain reads GAGVSQSPRYKVAKRGQDVALRCDPISGHVSLFWYQQALGQGPEFLTYFQNEAQLDKSGLPSDRFFAERPEGSVSTLKIQRTQQEDSAVYLCASSLVIRGQQGGSPLHFGNGTRLTVT.

The chain combines TRBV28 with TRBJ1-3; maybe TRBD1 (5 bases). In germline, CDR1 is MDHEN, CDR2 SYDVKM. CDR3 size: 15 residues. V lost 5 bases to trimming and J lost 0 bases, with 11 bases between them. This chain's CDR3 is CASSPGRPSGNTIYF. The CDR3 nucleotides read TGTGCCAGCAGTCCGGGGCGCCCCTCTGGAAACACCATATATTTT.

This clone was observed a single time. The chain carries TRBV15 and TRBJ1-2, with 7 bases fitting TRBD1. V gave up 3 bases and J gave up 0 bases; unmatched junction bases: 4. The length of the CDR3 is 15 residues. The germline V gene has CDR1 LNHNV and CDR2 YYDKDF (reference sequence). CDR3 region: CATSRGQQANYGYTF. The CDR3 DNA is TGTGCCACCAGCAGGGGACAGCAGGCTAACTATGGCTACACCTTC.

The chain combines TRBV4-2 with TRBJ2-7; possible D gene TRBD1, 6 bases. The germline gives CDR1 LGHNA, CDR2 YNFKEQ. Trimming shortened V by 1 base and J by 3 bases, and 10 bases separated the two germline ends. The CDR3 is 14 residues long. The CDR3 spells CASSQVSGDYEQYF. As DNA, the CDR3 is TGTGCCAGCAGCCAAGTTTCAGGGGACTACGAGCAGTACTTC.

The chain combines TRBV5-1 with TRBJ1-1; D is perhaps TRBD1 (5 bases). This CDR3 comprises 15 residues. Trimming removed 7 bases from V and 1 base from J, with 17 bases in between. CDR1 and CDR2 (germline): SGHRS, YFSETQ. CDR3 in amino acids: CASGPGVGRNTEAFF. The CDR3 DNA reads TGCGCCAGCGGTCCGGGGGTAGGAAGGAACACTGAAGCTTTCTTT.

This chain links TRBV28 with TRBJ1-1, with a weak D call TRBD1 (6 bases). This CDR3 is built from 16 residues. The germline V gene encodes CDR1 MDHEN and CDR2 SYDVKM. V lost 5 bases, J lost 0 bases, and 16 bases lay in between. CDR3: CASSPRTVTMNTEAFF. CDR3 bases: TGTGCCAGCAGTCCTCGGACAGTTACCATGAACACTGAAGCTTTCTTT.

This clone was seen a single time. The chain couples TRBV27 to TRBJ2-1; D is possibly TRBD1 or TRBD2 (5 bases each). Looked up from germline, CDR1 is MNHEY and CDR2 is SMNVEV (reference sequence). The V end was cut by 1 base, the J end by 9 bases, with 16 bases between. The CDR3 contains 15 residues. The CDR3 sequence is CASSLYLGPFGEQFF. CDR3 DNA sequence: TGTGCCAGCAGTTTATACTTGGGACCCTTCGGTGAGCAGTTCTTC.

The chain combines TRBV19 with TRBJ2-3, with 8 bases aligning to TRBD2. After removal of 4 bases from V and 2 bases from J, the junction contained 11 bases not matched to a gene. The CDR3 loop spans 17 amino acids. Per germline, CDR1 LNHDA and CDR2 SQIVND (reference sequence). The CDR3 here is CASSNPRAGGLTDTQYF. CDR3 in DNA: TGTGCCAGTAGTAACCCGCGGGCGGGGGGACTCACAGATACGCAGTATTTT.

J is TRBJ2-1 and V is TRBV11-2, with a possible D match to TRBD2 (7 bases). The germline CDR1 and CDR2 sequences are SGHAT and FQNNGV. The V and J ends lost 2 bases and 8 bases respectively, with 19 bases between them. The CDR3 totals 16 residues. In nucleotides, the CDR3 is TGTGCCAGCAGCTTATTGAGGGGGGGGACTGCCCATGAGCAGTTCTTC. Amino acid sequence: CASSLLRGGTAHEQFF.